The TCR beta chain described here comes from a study of blood T cell dynamics during melanoma immunotherapy. With 3 bases removed from V and 1 base from J, the gap between germline ends came to 7 bases. Germline V CDR1 and CDR2: SGHNT, YYREEE (reference sequence). The CDR3 runs 13 residues. Specified time point: pre-treatment baseline. Patients with prior systemic cancer treatment, concomitant immunosuppressants, or other active malignancies were excluded. TCRdb keeps only in-frame clones here, not all; method: immunoSEQ multiplex PCR. The sample lists thousands of clones; roughly 83% were seen once. This receptor was identified in a human donor with melanoma. Some clones in this sample may be carry-over from other donors' samples. The sequencing here drew on blood, taken from a patient treated with checkpoint blockade. The chain is built from TRBV5-4 and TRBJ1-2, with D maybe TRBD1 (6 bases). The CDR3: CASSSDSNYGYTF. The CDR3 DNA sequence: TGTGCCAGCAGCTCGGACAGTAACTATGGCTACACCTTC.